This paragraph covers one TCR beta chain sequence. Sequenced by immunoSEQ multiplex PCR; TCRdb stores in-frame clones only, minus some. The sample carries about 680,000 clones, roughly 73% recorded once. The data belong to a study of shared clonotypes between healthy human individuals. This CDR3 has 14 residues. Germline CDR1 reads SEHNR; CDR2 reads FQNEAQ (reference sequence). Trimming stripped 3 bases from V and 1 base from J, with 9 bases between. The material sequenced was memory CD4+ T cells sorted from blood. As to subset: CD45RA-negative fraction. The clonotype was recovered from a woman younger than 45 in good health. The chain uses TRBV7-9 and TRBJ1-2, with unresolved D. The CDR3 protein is CASSFPTGNYGYTF. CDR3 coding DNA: TGTGCCAGCAGCTTTCCGACGGGTAACTATGGCTACACCTTC.